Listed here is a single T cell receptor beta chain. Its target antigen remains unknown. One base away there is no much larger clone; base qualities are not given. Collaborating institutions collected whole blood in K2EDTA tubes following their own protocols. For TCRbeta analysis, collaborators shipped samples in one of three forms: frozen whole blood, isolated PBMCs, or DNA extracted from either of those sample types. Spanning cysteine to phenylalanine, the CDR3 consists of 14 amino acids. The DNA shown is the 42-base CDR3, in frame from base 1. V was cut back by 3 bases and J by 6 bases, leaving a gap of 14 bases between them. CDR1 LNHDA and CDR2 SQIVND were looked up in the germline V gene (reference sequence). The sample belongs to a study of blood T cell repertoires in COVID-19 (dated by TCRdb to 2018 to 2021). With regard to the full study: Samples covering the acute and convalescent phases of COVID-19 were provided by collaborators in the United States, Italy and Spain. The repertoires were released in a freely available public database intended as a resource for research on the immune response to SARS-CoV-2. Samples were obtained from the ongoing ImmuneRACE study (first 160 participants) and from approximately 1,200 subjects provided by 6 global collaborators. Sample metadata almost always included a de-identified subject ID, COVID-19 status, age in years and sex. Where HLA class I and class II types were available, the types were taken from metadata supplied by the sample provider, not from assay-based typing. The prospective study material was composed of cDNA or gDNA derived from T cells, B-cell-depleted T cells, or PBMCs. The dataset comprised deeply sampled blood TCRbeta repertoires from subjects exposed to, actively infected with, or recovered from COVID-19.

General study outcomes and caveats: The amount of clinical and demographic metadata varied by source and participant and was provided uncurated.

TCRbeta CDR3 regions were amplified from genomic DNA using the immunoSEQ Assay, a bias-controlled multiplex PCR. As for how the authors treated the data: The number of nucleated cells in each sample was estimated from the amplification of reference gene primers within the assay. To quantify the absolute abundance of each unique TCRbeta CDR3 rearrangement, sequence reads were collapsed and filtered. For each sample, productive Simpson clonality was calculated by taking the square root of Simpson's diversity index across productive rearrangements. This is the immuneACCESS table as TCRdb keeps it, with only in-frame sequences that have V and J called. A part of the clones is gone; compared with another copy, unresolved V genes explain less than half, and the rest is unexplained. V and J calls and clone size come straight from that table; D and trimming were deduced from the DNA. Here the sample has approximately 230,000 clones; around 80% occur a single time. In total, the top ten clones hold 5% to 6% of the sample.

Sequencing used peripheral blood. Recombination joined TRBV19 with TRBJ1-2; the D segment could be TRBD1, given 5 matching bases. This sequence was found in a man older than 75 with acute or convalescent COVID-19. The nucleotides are TGTGCCAGTAGTATGGCGGGGCTTTACAATGGCTACACCTTC. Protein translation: CASSMAGLYNGYTF.